The 17 T cell receptor beta chains below all came from one sample that was sequenced in a study of blood T cell repertoires in COVID-19. Clones were sequenced by immunoSEQ multiplex PCR, and TCRdb holds only the in-frame ones, with some missing. The data contain around 360,000 clones, about 90% of them seen just once; the ten biggest clones take up 2.5% to 3%. The sequencing input was PBMCs or T cells enriched from blood (not recorded which). The receptors come from a woman in her 30s who had recovered from COVID-19.

The chain carries TRBV5-1 and TRBJ2-2, with D tentatively TRBD2 (6 bases). V dropped 0 bases and J dropped 6 bases, with 12 bases sitting between them. The CDR3 has 15 amino acids. Germline V CDR1 and CDR2: SGHRS, YFSETQ. CDR3 loop: CASSLAAGSPGELFF. Here the CDR3 DNA reads TGCGCCAGCAGCTTGGCGGCGGGGTCGCCCGGGGAGCTGTTTTTT. Using reference TRBV5-1 and TRBJ2-2 for the parts outside the CDR3, the full variable domain is KAGVTQTPRYLIKTRGQQVTLSCSPISGHRSVSWYQQTPGQGLQFLFEYFSETQRNKGNFPGRFSGRQFSNSRSEMNVSTLELGDSALYLCASSLAAGSPGELFFGEGSRLTVL.

This clone was seen ten or more times. This rearrangement joins TRBV28 to TRBJ2-1; 13 bases map to TRBD2. Trimming cost V 5 bases and J 15 bases; bases outside gene matches: 16. The germline CDR1 and CDR2 sequences are MDHEN and SYDVKM. The length of the CDR3 is 16 residues. CDR3 in DNA: TGTGCCAGCAGTCCCTCACTCACTAGCGGGAGGGCCCGTGGGTTCTTC. Amino acid sequence: CASSPSLTSGRARGFF.

The chain joins TRBV24-1 to TRBJ2-1; no firm D call. Per germline, CDR1 KGHDR and CDR2 SFDVKD. Trimming pared 8 bases from V and 6 bases from J, leaving 19 bases between. The CDR3 is made up of 15 amino acids. DNA for the CDR3: TGTGCCACCACTCCCTCCGGAGCCACCGGCAATGAGCAGTTCTTC. Translation: CATTPSGATGNEQFF.

The chain combines TRBV5-5 with TRBJ2-1; 7 positions match TRBD1. This CDR3 is 15 amino acids long. The ends lost 4 bases at V and 7 bases at J; junction bases unmatched: 11. The germline gives CDR1 SGHKS, CDR2 YYEKEE (reference sequence). The CDR3, as DNA: TGTGCCAGCAGCACCTACAGGGGACGGGATAATGAGCAGTTCTTC. Residues: CASSTYRGRDNEQFF.

The gene calls are TRBV28 and TRBJ2-6; TRBD2 is a possible D gene (5 bases). V was shortened by 5 bases and J by 2 bases, with 10 bases between the two germline ends. The CDR3 is made up of 15 amino acids. Germline V gene sequence: CDR1 MDHEN, CDR2 SYDVKM. In DNA form, the CDR3 reads TGTGCCAGCAGTCGTGAGGGAACTGGGGCCAACGTCCTGACTTTC. This translates into CASSREGTGANVLTF.

The V call is TRBV28, the J call TRBJ1-1; maybe TRBD1 (6 bases). The germline V gene has CDR1 MDHEN and CDR2 SYDVKM. The CDR3 is 15 residues long. V was shortened by 4 bases and J by 5 bases, with 17 bases between the two germline ends. The CDR3 region is CASSSGVPRGTEAFF. The CDR3, as DNA: TGTGCCAGCAGTTCCGGGGTCCCGAGGGGGACTGAAGCTTTCTTT.

The chain is built from TRBV29-1 and TRBJ1-1; TRBD1 matches 7 bases. CDR3 length: 12 residues. V was pared by 4 bases and J by 5 bases, with 4 bases of the junction left unmatched. CDR1 and CDR2 (germline): SQVTM, ANQGSEA. The CDR3 DNA sequence: TGCAGCGTTGGCAGGGGGTTTACTGAAGCTTTCTTT. It yields the protein CSVGRGFTEAFF.

This chain joins TRBV2 and TRBJ1-5; 9 bases fit TRBD1. CDR1 and CDR2 from the germline V gene are SNHLY and FYNNEI. The CDR3 length is 15 residues. V lost 7 bases, J lost 5 bases, and 9 bases stayed unmatched. This CDR3 is CASTQGQGRYQPQHF. The CDR3 DNA follows: TGTGCCAGCACCCAGGGACAGGGAAGATATCAGCCCCAGCATTTT.

Concerning this clone: One junction end disagrees with the germline gene, perhaps due to a read error. The rearrangement uses TRBV5-4 and TRBJ2-7, with 9 bases lining up with TRBD2. Germline V CDR1 and CDR2: SGHNT, YYREEE (reference sequence). CDR3 length: 17 residues. The CDR3 protein is CVSSRGEASGISYEQYF. The CDR3 region has the DNA TGTGTCAGCAGCCGGGGGGAAGCTAGCGGGATTTCCTACGAGCAGTACTTC.

The chain uses TRBV4-1 and TRBJ2-7, with a weak D call TRBD1 (6 bases). V shed 1 base and J shed 6 bases, with 13 bases lying between them. CDR1 and CDR2 from the germline V gene are MGHRA and YSYEKL. This CDR3 is built from 14 residues. As DNA, the CDR3 is TGCGCCAGCAGCCAAGTGACGAGGGGGAGCGAGCAGTACTTC. Protein: CASSQVTRGSEQYF.

The chain uses TRBV14 and TRBJ2-5; 11 nucleotides line up with TRBD2. Trimming removed 3 bases from V and 0 bases from J; junction bases left unmatched: 6. There are 17 residues in the CDR3. Per the germline V gene, CDR1 is SGHDN and CDR2 is FVKESK. CDR3 region: CASSHPRLAGYQETQYF. CDR3 in DNA: TGTGCCAGCAGCCATCCCAGACTAGCGGGGTACCAAGAGACCCAGTACTTC. Full variable domain (remainder filled in from reference TRBV14 and TRBJ2-5): EAGVTQFPSHSVIEKGQTVTLRCDPISGHDNLYWYRRVMGKEIKFLLHFVKESKQDESGMPNNRFLAERTGGTYSTLKVQPAELEDSGVYFCASSHPRLAGYQETQYFGPGTRLLVL.

The chain is built from TRBV29-1 and TRBJ2-1; 7 nucleotides agree with TRBD2. The J segment lost 6 bases and the V segment lost 6 bases, leaving 17 bases of the junction unmatched. Germline CDR1 SQVTM, CDR2 ANQGSEA. The CDR3 spans 16 residues. The CDR3 spells CSVLPIGLEEANEQFF. The CDR3 DNA follows: TGCAGCGTCCTTCCCATCGGACTAGAGGAAGCCAATGAGCAGTTCTTC.

The genes are TRBV7-9 and TRBJ2-1; TRBD2 is a possible D gene (6 bases). The CDR3 runs to 12 residues. V lost 5 bases, J lost 10 bases, and 12 bases lay in between. The germline gives CDR1 SEHNR, CDR2 FQNEAQ (reference sequence). In DNA form, the CDR3 reads TGTGCCAGCAGCCGTCTAGCGACCGAGCAGTTCTTC. Its translation: CASSRLATEQFF.

This chain uses TRBV19 with TRBJ2-7, with D possibly matching TRBD2 (6 bases). CDR1 LNHDA and CDR2 SQIVND come from the germline V gene (reference sequence). V gave up 9 bases and J gave up 3 bases, with 18 bases separating them. The CDR3 runs 14 residues. The CDR3 DNA reads as TGTGCCAGCTCTCCGGGAGAACCTCTCTACGAGCAGTACTTC. Protein: CASSPGEPLYEQYF.

V and J are TRBV27 and TRBJ2-7, with D tentatively TRBD2 (5 bases). Trimming removed 5 bases from V and 2 bases from J, with 16 bases in between. Germline V gives CDR1 MNHEY, CDR2 SMNVEV (reference sequence). CDR3 length: 15 amino acids. The CDR3 sequence: CASSPPGVRPYEQYF. CDR3 nucleotide sequence: TGTGCCAGCAGTCCCCCCGGGGTGAGGCCCTACGAGCAGTACTTC.

The rearrangement links TRBV2 to TRBJ2-7; 11 bases agree with TRBD2. Unmatched junction bases numbered 7, after V lost 7 bases and J lost 5 bases. CDR1 and CDR2 (germline): SNHLY, FYNNEI. The CDR3 sequence is 14 residues long. In DNA form, the CDR3 reads TGTGCCAGCACTAGCGGGAGGAATTCCCACGAGCAGTACTTC. Protein: CASTSGRNSHEQYF.

The gene calls are TRBV19 and TRBJ1-3; perhaps TRBD1 as D (5 bases). This CDR3 is 17 amino acids long. The V gene lost 4 bases and the J gene lost 0 bases, with 16 bases spanning the gap. The germline V gene has CDR1 LNHDA and CDR2 SQIVND (reference sequence). CDR3 coding DNA: TGTGCCAGTAGTACCGCCTTGCACAGGATCTCTGGAAACACCATATATTTT. It specifies CASSTALHRISGNTIYF.